These 28 T cell receptor beta chains were all obtained from the same sample, sequenced in a study of control samples from healthy donors and cancer patients. Method: immunoSEQ multiplex PCR; TCRdb's copy keeps in-frame clones and lacks some. The repertoire has 120,000 or so clones, 88% of them found once; the top ten carry about 3.7%. Sequenced input: PBMCs. Every receptor here comes from a woman aged 60-70 years with lung cancer.

This chain joins TRBV11-3 and TRBJ2-1; TRBD1 matches at 8 bases. Germline V gene data show CDR1 as SGHNT and CDR2 as YENEEA. The J segment lost 3 bases and the V segment lost 1 base, leaving 2 bases of the junction unmatched. There are 15 residues in the CDR3. In nucleotides, the CDR3 is TGTGCCAGCAGCTTAGCAGGGGGCATCTACAATGAGCAGTTCTTC. Translating gives CASSLAGGIYNEQFF.

The genes are TRBV7-2 and TRBJ2-3; no definite D call. V shed 0 bases and J shed 1 base, with 8 bases lying between them. This CDR3 has 15 amino acids. Germline V gene data show CDR1 as SGHTA and CDR2 as FQGNSA. The CDR3 nucleotides are TGTGCCAGCAGCTTAGCTGGGTACGGCACAGATACGCAGTATTTT. Translating gives CASSLAGYGTDTQYF.

This chain connects TRBV6-5 to TRBJ2-6; D gene unclear. The CDR3 extends over 10 amino acids. The germline CDR1 and CDR2 sequences are MNHEY and SVGAGI. With 5 bases removed from V and 11 bases from J, the gap between germline ends came to 4 bases. Here the CDR3 DNA reads TGTGCCAGCAGTAACGACGTCCTGACTTTC. Protein: CASSNDVLTF.

The DNA of the CDR3 is TGTGCCAGCAGTTTGGTTAGGGGGAACATTCACTATGGCTACACCTTC. Protein product: CASSLVRGNIHYGYTF. The rearrangement joins TRBV27 to TRBJ1-2; a weak D match, TRBD1 (6 bases). The CDR3 contains 16 residues. The V gene's germline CDR1 is MNHEY and CDR2 SMNVEV (reference sequence). Trimming removed 3 bases from V and 3 bases from J, with 17 bases in between.

CDR3: CATSDPGLAGGNEQFF. The CDR3 DNA follows: TGTGCCACCAGTGACCCGGGACTAGCGGGGGGGAATGAGCAGTTCTTC. The chain employs TRBV24-1 and TRBJ2-1; 16 bases align to TRBD2. Germline loops: CDR1 KGHDR, CDR2 SFDVKD. V lost 4 bases, J lost 7 bases, and 3 bases stayed unmatched. CDR3 length: 16 amino acids.

The chain joins TRBV19 to TRBJ1-5, with 7 positions matching TRBD1. Trimming took 5 bases from V and 0 from J; bases not matched to a gene: 7. Germline V CDR1 and CDR2: LNHDA, SQIVND (reference sequence). This CDR3 has 16 residues. The CDR3 DNA reads as TGTGCCAGTAGTCAGACAGGGTCATATAGCAATCAGCCCCAGCATTTT. Amino acid sequence: CASSQTGSYSNQPQHF.

This clone was observed a single time. The chain combines TRBV6-5 with TRBJ1-5, with D possibly being TRBD1 (5 bases). This CDR3 spans 13 amino acids. The germline CDR1 and CDR2 sequences are MNHEY and SVGAGI. Trimming removed 7 bases at V and 2 bases at J, with 9 bases between. The CDR3 DNA follows: TGTGCCAGCATTAAGACAGGCAATCAGCCCCAGCATTTT. As protein: CASIKTGNQPQHF.

The rearrangement joins TRBV5-1 to TRBJ1-4; no definite D call. There are 14 residues in the CDR3. CDR1 and CDR2 from the germline V gene are SGHRS and YFSETQ. The germline V and J ends were trimmed by 0 bases and 4 bases, with 7 bases remaining between them. The CDR3 here is CASSLAGHNEKLFF. The CDR3 nucleotides read TGCGCCAGCAGCTTGGCGGGCCATAATGAAAAACTGTTTTTT.

The chain links TRBV6-5 to TRBJ2-1; D could derive from TRBD1 or TRBD2 (5 bases each). With 4 bases removed from V and 2 bases from J, the gap between germline ends came to 12 bases. This CDR3 spans 15 amino acids. Germline-derived CDR1 and CDR2 are MNHEY and SVGAGI. The CDR3 DNA is TGTGCCAGCAGTTTCTCCGGGACGGCCTACAATGAGCAGTTCTTC. The encoded protein is CASSFSGTAYNEQFF.

The chain's CDR3 is CSPLKREAFF. The CDR3 DNA follows: TGCAGTCCTTTGAAGAGGGAAGCTTTCTTT. The chain joins TRBV20-1 to TRBJ1-1, with D unclear. Germline CDR1 DFQATT, CDR2 SNEGSKA (reference sequence). V lost 8 bases to trimming and J lost 8 bases, with 12 bases between them. The CDR3 sequence is 10 residues long.

The CDR3 loop reads CASSLVFTTGFSNQPQHF. CDR3 in DNA: TGTGCCAGCAGCTTAGTATTTACGACAGGCTTTAGCAATCAGCCCCAGCATTTT. V and J are TRBV7-9 and TRBJ1-5; D might be TRBD1 (6 bases). V lost 1 base and J lost 0, with 16 bases in between. Germline CDR1 SEHNR, CDR2 FQNEAQ (reference sequence). The length of the CDR3 is 18 residues.

The chain links TRBV30 to TRBJ2-5, with TRBD2 identical over 8 bases. Trimming took 0 bases from V and 5 from J; bases not matched to a gene: 11. CDR3 length equals 16 residues. Per the germline V gene, CDR1 is GTSNPN and CDR2 is SVGIG (reference sequence). As DNA, the CDR3 is TGTGCCTGGAGTGTCGATCGGACTAGCTCCAGTGAGACCCAGTACTTC. It is translated as CAWSVDRTSSSETQYF.

CDR3 coding DNA: TGCGCCAGCAGCCAAGATCGGACGGGGACCCAGTACTTC. It codes for CASSQDRTGTQYF. This rearrangement joins TRBV4-3 to TRBJ2-5; D uncertain. Germline-derived CDR1 and CDR2 are LGHNA and YSLEER. V was clipped by 0 bases and J by 7 bases, with 9 bases between them. This CDR3 has 13 residues.

V is TRBV5-1 and J is TRBJ1-1; D is unresolved. V was trimmed by 0 bases and J by 4 bases, leaving 16 bases between them. The V gene's germline CDR1 is SGHRS and CDR2 YFSETQ. CDR3 length equals 16 residues. CDR3 loop: CASSLEDKASGTEAFF. CDR3 DNA sequence: TGCGCCAGCAGCTTGGAGGATAAGGCGTCGGGCACTGAAGCTTTCTTT.

This clone was recorded once. V and J are TRBV6-5 and TRBJ1-2; D is undetermined. CDR3 size: 12 residues. V was clipped by 6 bases and J by 5 bases, with 10 bases between them. Germline lookup yields CDR1 MNHEY and CDR2 SVGAGI. CDR3 amino acids: CASSGSSYGYTF. For the CDR3, the DNA is TGTGCCAGCAGCGGGTCCTCATATGGCTACACCTTC.

This rearrangement joins TRBV18 to TRBJ2-5; D possibly corresponds to TRBD1 (6 bases). Trimming removed 3 bases at V and 2 bases at J, with 10 bases between. The CDR3 totals 14 residues. Germline CDR1 KGHSH, CDR2 LQKENI. The CDR3 sequence: CASSPGQSQETQYF. The CDR3 DNA is TGTGCCAGCTCACCTGGACAGTCACAAGAGACCCAGTACTTC. The variable domain in full, completed from reference TRBV18 and TRBJ2-5, reads NAGVMQNPRHLVRRRGQEARLRCSPMKGHSHVYWYRQLPEEGLKFMVYLQKENIIDESGMPKERFSAEFPKEGPSILRIQQVVRGDSAAYFCASSPGQSQETQYFGPGTRLLVL.

The chain has TRBV6-2 or TRBV6-3 and TRBJ1-3; no firm D call. The germline CDR1 and CDR2 sequences are MNHEY and SVGEGT. Trimming left V 4 bases short and J 0 bases short, with 13 bases between. This CDR3 has 16 residues. CDR3 nucleotides: TGTGCCAGCAGTTCCCCTCCGCTCGACTCTGGAAACACCATATATTTT. Translation: CASSSPPLDSGNTIYF.

V gene TRBV7-2 combines with J gene TRBJ2-3; D is possibly TRBD2 (5 bases). The V gene's germline CDR1 is SGHTA and CDR2 FQGNSA. V lost 5 bases to trimming and J lost 4 bases, with 13 bases between them. The CDR3 is made up of 14 amino acids. The DNA of the CDR3 is TGTGCCAGCAGCCCTCGGGCGGGTGCAGATACGCAGTATTTT. Protein sequence: CASSPRAGADTQYF.

V is TRBV4-2 and J is TRBJ2-5; 12 bases line up with TRBD2. The CDR3 is 19 residues long. V dropped 4 bases and J dropped 3; count of bases not matched to a gene: 15. Germline V CDR1 and CDR2: LGHNA, YNFKEQ. The CDR3 sequence is CASSRQIGLAGGQKETQYF. In DNA form, the CDR3 reads TGTGCCAGCAGCCGGCAGATTGGTCTAGCGGGGGGGCAGAAAGAGACCCAGTACTTC.

The chain employs TRBV4-1 and TRBJ1-4, with a weak D call TRBD1 (6 bases). The CDR3 contains 15 residues. Germline V gene lookup returns CDR1 MGHRA and CDR2 YSYEKL. V lost 3 bases and J lost 5, with 13 bases in between. The chain's CDR3 is CASSQETGRNEKLFF. The CDR3 bases are TGCGCCAGCAGCCAGGAGACAGGCAGAAATGAAAAACTGTTTTTT.

The chain combines TRBV21-1 with TRBJ1-5; the table's D call TRBD1 went unverified against the DNA. TRBV21-1 is classified as a pseudogene. The length of the CDR3 is 17 residues. CDR3 region: CASSNHTGTGGNQPQHF. CDR3 nucleotide sequence: TGTGCCAGCAGCAATCATACCGGGACAGGGGGGAATCAGCCCCAGCATTTT.

This sequence joins TRBV13 and TRBJ2-5, with 9 bases fitting TRBD1. The CDR3 loop spans 17 amino acids. The V segment lost 1 base and the J segment 3 bases; nucleotides outside the gene matches: 9. CDR1 is PRHDT and CDR2 is FYEKMQ in the germline V gene (reference sequence). CDR3 sequence (DNA): TGTGCCAGCAGCTTAGAAGTGAGGCGGGACAGGGAAGAGACCCAGTACTTC. It specifies CASSLEVRRDREETQYF.

The CDR3 region is CASSFNSGSSYEQYF. DNA for the CDR3: TGCGCCAGCAGCTTTAATAGCGGGAGTTCCTACGAGCAGTACTTC. The chain employs TRBV5-1 and TRBJ2-7; TRBD2 matches 9 bases. The germline CDR1 and CDR2 sequences are SGHRS and YFSETQ. The CDR3 length is 15 residues. The V segment lost 2 bases and the J segment 1 base; nucleotides outside the gene matches: 4.

This chain links TRBV10-3 with TRBJ1-1; a weak D match, TRBD1 (5 bases). This CDR3 spans 14 amino acids. Trimming cost V 4 bases and J 0 bases, with 9 bases left between them. Germline V gene lookup returns CDR1 ENHRY and CDR2 SYGVKD. The CDR3 nucleotides read TGTGCCATCAGTGGACAGAGCATGAACACTGAAGCTTTCTTT. It yields the protein CAISGQSMNTEAFF.

The chain combines TRBV7-9 with TRBJ1-4; maybe TRBD1 (5 bases). With 4 bases removed from V and 5 bases from J, the gap between germline ends came to 11 bases. This CDR3 spans 14 amino acids. Per the germline V gene, CDR1 is SEHNR and CDR2 is FQNEAQ (reference sequence). In DNA, the CDR3 is TGTGCCAGCAGCTCCGACAGCCTGAATGAAAAACTGTTTTTT. Its protein product is CASSSDSLNEKLFF.

This chain uses TRBV6-2 or TRBV6-3 with TRBJ1-1, with D maybe TRBD1 (5 bases). This CDR3 region has 15 residues. V was trimmed by 2 bases and J by 3 bases, leaving 13 bases between them. Germline V gene data show CDR1 as MNHEY and CDR2 as SVGEGT. The CDR3 bases are TGTGCCAGCAGTTACCCGGGCCGGGGGGACACTGAAGCTTTCTTT. Translated: CASSYPGRGDTEAFF.

This clone has more than one count but fewer than ten. The chain has TRBV19 and TRBJ2-1; D is unresolved. The germline V and J ends were trimmed by 4 bases and 7 bases, with 11 bases remaining between them. The length of the CDR3 is 13 residues. The germline V gene encodes CDR1 LNHDA and CDR2 SQIVND (reference sequence). DNA of the CDR3: TGTGCCAGTAGTACCGTTAGCCGGAATGAGCAGTTCTTC. Its translation is CASSTVSRNEQFF.

V gene TRBV21-1 combines with J gene TRBJ2-1; TRBD2 is the table's D call, not checked against the DNA. TRBV21-1 has pseudogene status. This CDR3 is 16 amino acids long. This CDR3 is CASGLGRAGCYNEQFF. Here the CDR3 DNA reads TGTGCCAGCGGCCTTGGTCGGGCGGGGTGCTACAATGAGCAGTTCTTC.